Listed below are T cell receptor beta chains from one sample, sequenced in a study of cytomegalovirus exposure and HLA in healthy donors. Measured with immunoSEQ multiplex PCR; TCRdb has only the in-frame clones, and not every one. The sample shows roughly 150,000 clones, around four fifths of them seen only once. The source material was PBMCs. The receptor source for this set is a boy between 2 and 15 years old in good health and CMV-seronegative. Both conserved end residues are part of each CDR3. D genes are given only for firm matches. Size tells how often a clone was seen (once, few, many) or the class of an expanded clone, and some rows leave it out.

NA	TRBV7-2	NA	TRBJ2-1	CASSLDDRFNEQFF	TGTGCCAGCAGCTTAGACGACAGATTCAATGAGCAGTTCTTC
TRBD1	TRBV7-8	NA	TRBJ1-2	CASHKTRTGKWKDYGYTF	TGTGCCAGCCACAAGACTAGGACAGGGAAGTGGAAGGACTATGGCTACACCTTC
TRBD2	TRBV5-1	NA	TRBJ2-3	CASSGNGLVGSGTDTQYF	TGCGCCAGCAGCGGTAACGGACTAGTCGGATCGGGCACAGATACGCAGTATTTT
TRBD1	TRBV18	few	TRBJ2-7	CASSPRNWDRPYEQYF	TGTGCCAGCTCACCCCGAAACTGGGACAGGCCCTACGAGCAGTACTTC
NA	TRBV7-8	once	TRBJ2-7	CASFPGPDRFWEQYF	TGTGCCAGCTTCCCGGGCCCCGACAGGTTTTGGGAGCAGTACTTC
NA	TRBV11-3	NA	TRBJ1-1	CASSNRRVRFTEAFF	TGTGCCAGCAGCAATCGCAGGGTAAGGTTTACTGAAGCTTTCTTT
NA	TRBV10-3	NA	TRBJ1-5	CAISEGGGVGQPQHF	TGTGCCATCAGTGAAGGGGGGGGAGTTGGGCAGCCCCAGCATTTT
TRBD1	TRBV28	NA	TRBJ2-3	CATVPDGQGGITDTQYF	TGTGCCACCGTTCCCGACGGACAGGGCGGGATCACAGATACGCAGTATTTT
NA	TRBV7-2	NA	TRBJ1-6	CASSDSHNSPLHF	TGTGCCAGCAGTGACAGCCATAATTCACCCCTCCACTTT
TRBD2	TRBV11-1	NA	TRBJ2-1	CASSAGTRGYEQFF	TGTGCCAGCAGCGCCGGGACTAGAGGATATGAGCAGTTCTTC
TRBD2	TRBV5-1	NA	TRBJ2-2	CASSPGTSGIRTGELFF	TGCGCCAGCAGCCCAGGGACTAGCGGGATCCGGACCGGGGAGCTGTTTTTT
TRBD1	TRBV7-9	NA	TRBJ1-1	CAGSRDRISEAFF	TGTGCCGGATCCCGGGACAGGATTTCAGAGGCTTTCTTT
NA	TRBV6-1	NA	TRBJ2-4	CASSETGAGTLAKNIQYF	TGTGCCAGCAGTGAAACCGGGGCGGGAACATTAGCCAAAAACATTCAGTACTTC
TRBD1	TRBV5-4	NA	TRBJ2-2	CASSLGQGGNFPGELFF	TGTGCCAGCAGCTTGGGACAGGGGGGAAATTTTCCCGGGGAGCTGTTTTTT
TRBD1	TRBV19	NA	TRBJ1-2	CASSHTGGNYGYTF	TGTGCCAGTAGTCACACAGGGGGCAACTATGGCTACACCTTC
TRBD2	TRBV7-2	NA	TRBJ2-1	CASKLAGDFPRDDEQFF	TGTGCCAGCAAACTAGCGGGAGATTTCCCGCGGGATGATGAGCAGTTCTTC
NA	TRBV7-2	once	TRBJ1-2	CASSLFPHSSYGYTF	TGTGCCAGCAGCTTGTTTCCCCACTCATCATATGGCTACACCTTC
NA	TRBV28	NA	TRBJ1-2	CASNPILTDRINYGYTF	TGTGCCAGCAACCCCATACTCACTGACAGAATCAACTATGGCTACACCTTC
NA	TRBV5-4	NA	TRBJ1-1	CASSFGGAGAVTEAFF	TGTGCCAGCAGCTTCGGGGGCGCGGGGGCGGTCACTGAAGCTTTCTTT
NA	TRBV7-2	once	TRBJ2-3	CASRPSDTQYF	TGTGCCAGCAGACCTAGCGATACGCAGTATTTT
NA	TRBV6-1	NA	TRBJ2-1	CASSEHRERDANEQFF	TGTGCCAGCAGTGAACATCGGGAAAGGGATGCCAATGAGCAGTTCTTC
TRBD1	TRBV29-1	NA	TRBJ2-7	CSGGTGVLEQYF	TGCAGCGGAGGGACAGGGGTCTTGGAGCAGTACTTC
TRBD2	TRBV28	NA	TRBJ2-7	CASSLLAGGPGQYF	TGTGCCAGCAGCTTGCTAGCGGGAGGGCCCGGGCAGTACTTC
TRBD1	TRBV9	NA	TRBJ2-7	CASSGRDRVYEQYF	TGTGCCAGCAGCGGCCGGGACAGGGTCTACGAGCAGTACTTC
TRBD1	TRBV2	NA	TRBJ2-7	CASRGTGSPDEQYF	TGTGCCAGCAGGGGGACAGGGAGCCCGGACGAGCAGTACTTC
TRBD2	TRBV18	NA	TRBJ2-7	CASSPGTSGIEQYF	TGTGCCAGCTCACCTGGGACTAGCGGGATTGAGCAGTACTTC
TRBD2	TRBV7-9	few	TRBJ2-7	CASRRSGGARGEQYF	TGTGCCAGCAGACGTAGCGGGGGGGCTCGGGGCGAGCAGTACTTC
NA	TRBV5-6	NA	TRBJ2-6	CASSLVSFLGSGANVLTF	TGTGCCAGCAGCTTGGTCTCGTTTCTCGGGTCCGGGGCCAACGTCCTGACTTTC
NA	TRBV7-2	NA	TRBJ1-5	CASSLVKGGRAQPQHF	TGTGCCAGCAGCTTGGTTAAAGGAGGTCGGGCTCAGCCCCAGCATTTT
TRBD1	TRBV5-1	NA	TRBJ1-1	CASSMTGGDTEAFF	TGCGCCAGCAGCATGACAGGGGGAGACACTGAAGCTTTCTTT
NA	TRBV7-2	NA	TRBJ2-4	CASSFDWAGGLAKNIQYF	TGTGCCAGCAGCTTCGACTGGGCCGGAGGCTTAGCCAAAAACATTCAGTACTTC
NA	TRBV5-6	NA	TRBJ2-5	CASSLVLHQETQYF	TGTGCCAGCAGCTTGGTACTACACCAAGAGACCCAGTACTTC
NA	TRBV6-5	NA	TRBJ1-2	CASTFSRGSNYGYTF	TGTGCCAGCACCTTCTCGAGGGGGTCTAACTATGGCTACACCTTC
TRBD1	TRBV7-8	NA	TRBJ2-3	CASSQGQITDTQYF	TGTGCCAGCAGCCAGGGACAGATCACAGATACGCAGTATTTT
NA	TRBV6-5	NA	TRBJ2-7	CASSYSRGYEQYF	TGTGCCAGCAGTTACTCGCGGGGTTACGAGCAGTACTTC
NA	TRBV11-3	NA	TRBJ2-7	CASSPQAGDAYEQYF	TGTGCCAGCAGCCCGCAGGCAGGCGACGCCTACGAGCAGTACTTC
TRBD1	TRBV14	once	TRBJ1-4	CASSQVQGWGATNEKLFF	TGTGCCAGCAGCCAAGTACAGGGGTGGGGAGCAACTAATGAAAAACTGTTTTTT
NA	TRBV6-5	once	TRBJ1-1	CASSYTRGRTEAFF	TGTGCCAGCAGTTACACCAGGGGACGAACTGAAGCTTTCTTT
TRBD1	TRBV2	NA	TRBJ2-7	CASSDNPPGGSYEQYF	TGTGCCAGCAGTGATAACCCCCCAGGGGGCTCCTACGAGCAGTACTTC
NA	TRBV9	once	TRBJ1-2	CASSPQTGGHHYGYTF	TGTGCCAGCAGCCCCCAGACCGGGGGGCACCACTATGGCTACACCTTC
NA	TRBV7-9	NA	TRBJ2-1	CASSTGPVEYNEQFF	TGTGCCAGCAGCACAGGCCCCGTGGAGTACAATGAGCAGTTCTTC
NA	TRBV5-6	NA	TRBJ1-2	CASSLGQGFGYTF	TGTGCCAGCAGCTTGGGGCAGGGCTTTGGCTACACCTTC
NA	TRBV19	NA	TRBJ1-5	CASSIQVRQPQHF	TGTGCCAGTAGTATCCAGGTACGCCAGCCCCAGCATTTT
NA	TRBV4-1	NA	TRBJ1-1	CASSQAGQQNTEAFF	TGCGCCAGCAGCCAGGCTGGACAGCAGAACACTGAAGCTTTCTTT